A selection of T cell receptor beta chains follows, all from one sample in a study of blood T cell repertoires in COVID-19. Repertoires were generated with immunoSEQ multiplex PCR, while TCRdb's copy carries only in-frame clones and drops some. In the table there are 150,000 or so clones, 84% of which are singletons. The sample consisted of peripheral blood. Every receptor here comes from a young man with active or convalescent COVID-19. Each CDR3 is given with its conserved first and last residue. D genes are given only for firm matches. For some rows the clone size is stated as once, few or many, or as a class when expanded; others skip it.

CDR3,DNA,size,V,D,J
CASSHFQGSEEQYF,TGTGCCAGCAGCCATTTCCAGGGGTCGGAAGAGCAGTACTTC,-,TRBV3-1/TRBV3-2,-,TRBJ2-7
CARSKSLFYSGNTIYF,TGTGCCAGAAGCAAGAGTCTCTTTTACTCTGGAAACACCATATATTTT,-,TRBV5-3,-,TRBJ1-3
CASSQRGGGQETQYF,TGTGCCAGCAGCCAGCGCGGGGGGGGCCAAGAGACCCAGTACTTC,-,TRBV3-1/TRBV3-2,TRBD2,TRBJ2-5
CASSSRNQPQHF,TGTGCCAGCAGTTCGCGGAATCAGCCCCAGCATTTT,-,TRBV6-2/TRBV6-3,-,TRBJ1-5
CASSLPILKNSFLNQPQHF,TGTGCCAGCAGCTTACCCATCCTTAAAAACAGTTTTCTCAATCAGCCCCAGCATTTT,-,TRBV7-9,-,TRBJ1-5
CASSSAGGVNEQFF,TGTGCCAGCAGCTCAGCGGGAGGGGTCAATGAGCAGTTCTTC,-,TRBV7-3,TRBD2,TRBJ2-1
CASSPIRRGRRIGSPLHF,TGTGCCAGCAGCCCCATTCGCAGGGGGCGCCGAATAGGTTCACCCCTCCACTTT,-,TRBV28,TRBD1,TRBJ1-6
CASSLVLAGSSTDTQYF,TGCGCCAGCAGCTTGGTCCTAGCGGGGTCTAGCACAGATACGCAGTATTTT,few,TRBV5-1,TRBD2,TRBJ2-3
CASTPGEGYNQPQHF,TGTGCCAGTACCCCGGGGGAGGGTTACAATCAGCCCCAGCATTTT,-,TRBV19,-,TRBJ1-5
CASSQKTGVYNSPLHF,TGTGCCAGCAGCCAAAAGACGGGGGTTTATAATTCACCCCTCCACTTT,once,TRBV14,-,TRBJ1-6
CASSPGEGGYTF,TGTGCCAGCTCACCCGGGGAGGGTGGCTACACCTTC,-,TRBV18,-,TRBJ1-2
CASSPGQGNYGYTF,TGCGCCAGCAGCCCCGGACAGGGAAACTATGGCTACACCTTC,-,TRBV5-1,TRBD1,TRBJ1-2
CASSPLGAGTEAFF,TGTGCCAGCTCACCATTGGGGGCGGGCACTGAAGCTTTCTTT,-,TRBV18,-,TRBJ1-1
CASRIRDSNSPLHF,TGTGCCAGCAGGATCAGGGATAGCAATTCACCCCTCCACTTT,few,TRBV2,-,TRBJ1-6
CASSLEASGRGDTQYF,TGCGCCAGCAGCTTGGAAGCTAGCGGGAGAGGAGATACGCAGTATTTT,-,TRBV5-1,TRBD2,TRBJ2-3
CASSENIGNQPQHF,TGTGCCAGCAGTGAGAATATCGGCAATCAGCCCCAGCATTTT,-,TRBV28,-,TRBJ1-5
CASSLLPGLAGDTGELFF,TGTGCCAGCAGCTTACTACCGGGACTAGCGGGGGACACCGGGGAGCTGTTTTTT,few,TRBV7-2,TRBD2,TRBJ2-2
CASSYSSGRTYEQYF,TGTGCCAGCAGTTACTCGAGCGGACGCACCTACGAGCAGTACTTC,-,TRBV6-5,-,TRBJ2-7
CASSLDILGNTIYF,TGTGCCAGCAGCCTGGACATTCTCGGAAACACCATATATTTT,-,TRBV7-2,-,TRBJ1-3
CASSGAGYSGANVLTF,TGTGCCAGTAGTGGAGCAGGGTACTCTGGGGCCAACGTCCTGACTTTC,-,TRBV19,-,TRBJ2-6
CSASRGSGNTIYF,TGCAGTGCTAGTAGAGGGTCTGGAAACACCATATATTTT,-,TRBV20-1,-,TRBJ1-3
CASSSQSRTENSPLHF,TGTGCCAGTAGTTCTCAATCCCGGACAGAAAATTCACCCCTCCACTTT,-,TRBV19,-,TRBJ1-6
CASSLVGGDPPNEQFF,TGTGCCAGCAGCTTAGTGGGGGGGGACCCTCCCAATGAGCAGTTCTTC,-,TRBV7-2,TRBD2,TRBJ2-1
CASSSGGTGNTIYF,TGTGCCAGCAGTTCAGGGGGAACTGGAAACACCATATATTTT,-,TRBV28,TRBD1,TRBJ1-3
CASSPRGTSRNEQFF,TGTGCCAGCTCACCACGCGGGACTAGCCGCAATGAGCAGTTCTTC,-,TRBV18,TRBD2,TRBJ2-1
CASSGSGYRHEQYF,TGTGCCAGCAGTGGATCAGGGTACCGCCACGAGCAGTACTTC,once,TRBV6-4,-,TRBJ2-7
CASSSPYAGGTPHTDTQYF,TGTGCCAGCAGCTCACCTTACGCGGGGGGGACTCCTCACACAGATACGCAGTATTTT,-,TRBV7-9,TRBD2,TRBJ2-3
CASSDAGTARYNYGYTF,TGTGCCAGCAGTGACGCGGGGACAGCGCGGTATAACTATGGCTACACCTTC,-,TRBV6-2/TRBV6-3,TRBD1,TRBJ1-2
CAISESTLRDSDTQYF,TGTGCCATCAGTGAGTCCACTCTCCGGGACAGCGATACGCAGTATTTT,-,TRBV10-3,TRBD1,TRBJ2-3
CASSPHPTGQEKPTDTQYF,TGTGCCAGCAGCCCACACCCCACAGGACAGGAGAAACCCACAGATACGCAGTATTTT,-,TRBV7-6,TRBD1,TRBJ2-3
CASSPGGWDTEAFF,TGTGCCAGCAGCCCAGGGGGCTGGGACACTGAAGCTTTCTTT,-,TRBV6-5,TRBD1,TRBJ1-1
CASSARLAAPYEQYF,TGTGCCAGCAGCGCCCGACTAGCGGCCCCCTACGAGCAGTACTTC,-,TRBV7-6,TRBD2,TRBJ2-7
CSVVTAGYGYTF,TGCAGCGTCGTGACAGCAGGCTATGGCTACACCTTC,-,TRBV29-1,-,TRBJ1-2
CASSSDRVLLDTQYF,TGTGCCAGCAGCTCGGACAGGGTTCTATTAGATACGCAGTATTTT,once,TRBV7-8,TRBD1,TRBJ2-3
CATSSPKQGNWGYTF,TGTGCCACCAGCAGCCCAAAACAGGGAAATTGGGGCTACACCTTC,once,TRBV15,-,TRBJ1-2
CASSLKEGVSAFF,TGTGCCAGCAGTTTGAAGGAGGGAGTCTCAGCTTTCTTT,few,TRBV12-3/TRBV12-4,-,TRBJ1-1
CASSHFGVDTEAFF,TGTGCCAGCAGCCACTTCGGTGTAGACACTGAAGCTTTCTTT,-,TRBV5-4,-,TRBJ1-1
CASSLATGVAYNSPLHF,TGTGCCAGCAGCTTAGCCACCGGGGTCGCCTATAATTCACCCCTCCACTTT,-,TRBV7-8,-,TRBJ1-6
CASSLGGSVNEQYF,TGTGCCAGCAGCTTAGGCGGATCCGTCAACGAGCAGTACTTC,-,TRBV11-3,-,TRBJ2-7
CATSRGGPGEQFF,TGTGCCACCAGCCGCGGGGGGCCAGGTGAGCAGTTCTTC,-,TRBV15,TRBD2,TRBJ2-1
CASSLLGSGKADTQYF,TGTGCCAGCAGTTTATTAGGTTCGGGGAAGGCAGATACGCAGTATTTT,-,TRBV27,-,TRBJ2-3
CASSSDRGGNQPQHF,TGTGCCAGCAGTTCCGACAGGGGAGGCAATCAGCCCCAGCATTTT,-,TRBV6-5,TRBD1,TRBJ1-5
CATSMGHGSGNTIYF,TGTGCCACCAGCATGGGCCACGGCTCTGGAAACACCATATATTTT,-,TRBV15,-,TRBJ1-3
CATSRDRTGTTF,TGTGCCACCAGCAGAGATAGGACAGGGACCACCTTC,-,TRBV15,TRBD1,TRBJ1-2
CASSLSTSGYTDTQYF,TGTGCCAGCAGCTTAAGTACTAGCGGATACACAGATACGCAGTATTTT,few,TRBV7-9,TRBD2,TRBJ2-3
CASSKGTLETQYF,TGCGCCAGCTCCAAAGGGACTTTGGAGACCCAGTACTTC,-,TRBV4-1,-,TRBJ2-5
CASSLDIHVSYEQYF,TGTGCCAGCAGCTTAGATATCCACGTCAGCTACGAGCAGTACTTC,-,TRBV7-2,-,TRBJ2-7
CASSALAGAGYEQYF,TGCGCCAGCAGCGCACTAGCGGGGGCAGGATACGAGCAGTACTTC,-,TRBV5-1,TRBD2,TRBJ2-7
CASSEGSGRNEQFF,TGTGCCAGCAGTGAGGGTAGCGGGCGGAATGAGCAGTTCTTC,-,TRBV27,TRBD2,TRBJ2-1
CASSPSRDRVLYEQFF,TGTGCCAGCTCACCTTCCCGGGACAGGGTTTTATATGAGCAGTTCTTC,-,TRBV18,TRBD1,TRBJ2-1
CASSPPAGGRGGYTF,TGTGCCAGCAGTCCCCCGGCAGGGGGCCGGGGTGGCTACACCTTC,-,TRBV28,TRBD1,TRBJ1-2
CASSPGQGNQETQYF,TGCGCCAGCAGCCCAGGACAGGGAAATCAAGAGACCCAGTACTTC,-,TRBV5-1,TRBD1,TRBJ2-5
CASSHPGQDSGNTIYF,TGTGCCAGCAGCCACCCCGGTCAGGACTCTGGAAACACCATATATTTT,few,TRBV7-6,-,TRBJ1-3
CASRNREGNSPLHF,TGTGCCAGCAGGAACAGGGAAGGAAATTCACCCCTCCACTTT,few,TRBV2,-,TRBJ1-6
CASSYSGQYTEAFF,TGTGCCAGCAGTTACTCAGGACAGTACACTGAAGCTTTCTTT,-,TRBV6-2/TRBV6-3,-,TRBJ1-1
CAISEGGNYGYTF,TGTGCCATCAGTGAGGGAGGGAACTATGGCTACACCTTC,-,TRBV10-3,-,TRBJ1-2
CASSLTGQGVHF,TGTGCCAGCAGCCTAACCGGACAGGGGGTGCATTTT,-,TRBV7-9,TRBD1,TRBJ1-5
CSVEREGYYF,TGCAGCGTTGAACGAGAGGGATACTATTTT,-,TRBV29-1,-,TRBJ2-3
CATSTLKTVTIGYTF,TGTGCCACCAGCACCCTGAAGACAGTTACCATCGGCTACACCTTC,-,TRBV15,-,TRBJ1-2